One sample yielded the 8 T cell receptor beta chains listed below, sequenced in a study of identical twins (dated by TCRdb to 2016 to 2018). Library generation was performed with 5' RACE. Data came from an Illumina HiSeq 2000. Clones were called with MiXCR by TCRdb after fastp trimmed the public reads at Q25, and only in-frame beta chains were retained. Duplicate CDR3 protein sequences are folded into a single record with the most common DNA and genes. A total of about 790,000 distinct CDR3 sequences appear in this sample, about 20% of them only once. The ten largest account for about an eighth of the sample. These records were also assigned to another study, of T cells expressing NK-cell markers.

The sequencing input was PBMCs. These receptors all stem from a woman aged 18-29 years in good health.

This clonotype was observed a few times. The chain combines TRBV7-2 with TRBJ2-7; tentatively, D is TRBD2 (5 bases). V gave up 5 bases and J gave up 6 bases, with 11 bases separating them. The length of the CDR3 is 12 residues. From germline, CDR1 is SGHTA and CDR2 FQGNSA. CDR3 sequence: CASSHIGGEQYF. CDR3 bases: TGTGCCAGCAGCCATATCGGAGGCGAGCAGTACTTC.

The chain is built from TRBV12-3 or TRBV12-4 and TRBJ2-7; D not resolved. The V and J ends lost 3 bases and 7 bases respectively, with 10 bases between them. The CDR3 is 12 amino acids. This chain's CDR3 is CASSLQAVEQYF. The CDR3 DNA reads as TGTGCCAGCAGTTTGCAAGCCGTTGAGCAGTACTTC.

This clonotype has more than one count but fewer than ten. This chain uses TRBV5-1 with TRBJ2-5; 14 bases match TRBD2. Trimming at V came to 2 bases and at J to 5 bases, leaving 8 bases not matched to a gene. This CDR3 region has 17 residues. From germline, CDR1 is SGHRS and CDR2 YFSETQ. The CDR3 sequence: CASSFRTSGRLSETQYF. The CDR3 DNA follows: TGCGCCAGCAGCTTCCGGACTAGCGGGAGGTTATCGGAGACCCAGTACTTC.

This clonotype was detected only a few times. The chain uses TRBV7-9 and TRBJ2-1, with 8 bases matching TRBD1. This CDR3 has 16 amino acids. V trimming: 5 bases; J trimming: 2 bases; junction bases outside the gene matches: 8. Germline CDR1 reads SEHNR; CDR2 reads FQNEAQ (reference sequence). In DNA form, the CDR3 reads TGTGCCAGCAGCCCCGGTCAGGGGGCAACCTACAATGAGCAGTTCTTC. Its translation: CASSPGQGATYNEQFF.

This clonotype has ten or more counts. This chain links TRBV20-1 with TRBJ2-1; D is unresolved. Germline V gene data show CDR1 as DFQATT and CDR2 as SNEGSKA (reference sequence). Trimming left V 0 bases short and J 0 bases short, with 9 bases between. This CDR3 has 15 residues. The CDR3 here is CSARDPLSSYNEQFF. The CDR3 nucleotides are TGCAGTGCTAGAGATCCCCTCAGCTCCTACAATGAGCAGTTCTTC.

J is TRBJ2-1 and V is TRBV9; D is uncertain. Trimming shortened V by 2 bases and J by 9 bases, and 12 bases separated the two germline ends. Germline CDR1 SGDLS, CDR2 YYNGEE. CDR3 length: 13 residues. The CDR3 coding sequence is TGTGCCAGCAGCGTCATGGGTGGAGTTGAGCAGTTCTTC. Amino acids: CASSVMGGVEQFF.

The gene calls are TRBV12-3 or TRBV12-4 and TRBJ2-7, with 8 bases fitting TRBD2. V lost 5 bases, J lost 7 bases, and 16 bases stayed unmatched. The CDR3 contains 16 residues. The CDR3 here is CASSATSVGGGWEQYF. The CDR3 nucleotides read TGTGCCAGCAGTGCGACTAGCGTAGGAGGGGGGTGGGAGCAGTACTTC.

This clonotype was seen more than once but under ten times. J is TRBJ2-4 and V is TRBV12-3 or TRBV12-4, with D unresolved. Trimming pared 5 bases from V and 0 bases from J, leaving 11 bases between. CDR3 size: 15 residues. CDR3 loop: CASSPKRLAKNIQYF. CDR3 DNA sequence: TGTGCCAGCAGTCCCAAACGGTTAGCCAAAAACATTCAGTACTTC.